The TCR beta chain under discussion was sequenced for a study of T cells in Graves' hyperthyroidism and ophthalmopathy. The study based diagnoses on clinical symptoms, serum thyroxine and TRAb, thyroid ultrasound and orbital computed tomography. The PBMCs were taken from 10 ml of fresh peripheral blood. RNA transcripts were the template for amplifying TCR beta CDR3 regions. First-round RT-PCR targeting the TCR CDR3 was performed with the HTBI primer set. MiXCR, applied by TCRdb to the multiplex PCR reads, yields one record per CDR3 protein. The sample lists 330,000 or so distinct CDR3 sequences; 15% to 20% were seen once. This receptor was taken from a woman aged 35 to 49 with Graves' ophthalmopathy. Sequencing was done on a sample of blood.

The CDR3 DNA follows: TGTGCCAGCAGTGATCTAGCGGGAGCCCAAGAGACCCAGTACTTC. As protein: CASSDLAGAQETQYF. The rearrangement joins TRBV6-1 to TRBJ2-5; TRBD2 matches at 10 bases. CDR3 size: 15 residues. With V trimmed by 3 bases and J by 1 base, 2 bases remained unmatched. Germline V gene lookup returns CDR1 MNHNS and CDR2 SASEGT.